This is a list of T cell receptor beta chains from one sample in a study of OX40 agonist ivuxolimab in advanced cancers. Assay used: immunoSEQ multiplex PCR; TCRdb lists only in-frame clones, some missing. The sample contains roughly 20,000 clones, around 80% of which appear only once. The sample in question was CD4+ or CD8+ T cells sorted from blood, obtained in a trial of the OX40 agonist ivuxolimab. These receptors came from an adult with an advanced solid tumor such as melanoma, head and neck, liver or kidney cancer. The CDR3 runs from the conserved cysteine through the conserved F or W. D genes are given only for firm matches. Clone size is not always given. Where it is, it says once, few, many or a class for expanded clones.

cdr3_nt | cdr3_aa | clone_size | d_call | j_call | v_call
TGTGCCAGCAGCTTCACCGATGAGACCCAGTACTTC | CASSFTDETQYF | - | - | TRBJ2-5 | TRBV7-9
TGTGCCAGCAGTTTAACTAGCGGGAGGGTTCGGGGTACGCAGTATTTT | CASSLTSGRVRGTQYF | few | TRBD2 | TRBJ2-3 | TRBV27
TGTGCCAGCAGCCCGGGACACCGCATTATGAACACTGAAGCTTTCTTT | CASSPGHRIMNTEAFF | - | - | TRBJ1-1 | TRBV9
TGTGCCAGCAGTGAAGGGGGGAATCAGCCCCAGCATTTT | CASSEGGNQPQHF | - | - | TRBJ1-5 | TRBV2
TGCGCCAGCAGCCGACTAGCGGCCAGCTCCTACGAGCAGTACTTC | CASSRLAASSYEQYF | - | TRBD2 | TRBJ2-7 | TRBV4-3
TGTGCCTACGGGGGGGGAAATGAGCAGTTCTTC | CAYGGGNEQFF | - | TRBD2 | TRBJ2-1 | TRBV5-4
TGTGCCAGCAGTGAAAAGAGAGTCACCCCCGGGAGGCAGCCCCAGCATTTT | CASSEKRVTPGRQPQHF | once | - | TRBJ1-5 | TRBV2
TGTGCCAGCAGTACCCGGGACAAGTCCTACGAGCAGTACTTC | CASSTRDKSYEQYF | once | - | TRBJ2-7 | TRBV6-5
TGCGCCAGCAGCTTCAGGGGGGTAGGCAATGAGCAGTTCTTC | CASSFRGVGNEQFF | once | - | TRBJ2-1 | TRBV5-1
TGTGCCAGCAGCTTAGGGAGTGGCGTCTCACCCCTCCACTTT | CASSLGSGVSPLHF | - | - | TRBJ1-6 | TRBV13
TGTGCCAGCAGTTTCTGGCCAGGGGGGTCCTACGAGCAGTACTTC | CASSFWPGGSYEQYF | - | - | TRBJ2-7 | TRBV28
TGTGCCAGCAGCCAAGAGACGCGGGCACAACGCACAGATACGCAGTATTTT | CASSQETRAQRTDTQYF | - | - | TRBJ2-3 | TRBV4-2
TGTGCCAGCAGTTATACCGGGACTAACTACGAGCAGTACTTC | CASSYTGTNYEQYF | - | TRBD2 | TRBJ2-7 | TRBV6-5
TGTGCCAGCAGTGATACAGGGGCCCACGAGCAGTACTTC | CASSDTGAHEQYF | - | TRBD1 | TRBJ2-7 | TRBV6-5
TGTGCCACCAGGGACCCAGTGCCTATGAACACTGAAGCTTTCTTT | CATRDPVPMNTEAFF | - | - | TRBJ1-1 | TRBV15
TGCGCCAGCTTTGGGGCTAGCGGGAGGAACAATGAGCAGTTCTTC | CASFGASGRNNEQFF | few | TRBD2 | TRBJ2-1 | TRBV4-1
TGTGCCAGCAGTTACGCTGACAGCGGTGAGACCCAGTACTTC | CASSYADSGETQYF | - | - | TRBJ2-5 | TRBV6-5
TGTGCCAGCAGCTCGGGACAGGGGAATGAGCAGTTCTTC | CASSSGQGNEQFF | - | TRBD1 | TRBJ2-1 | TRBV5-4
TGTGCCAGCAGCTCGGGGACTAGTCAGCAGTTCTTC | CASSSGTSQQFF | - | TRBD2 | TRBJ2-1 | TRBV5-4
TGTGCCAGTAGACAGGGGGCCTTAAGCACAGATACGCAGTATTTT | CASRQGALSTDTQYF | - | TRBD1 | TRBJ2-3 | TRBV19
TGTGCCAGCAGCTTAGAGGGGGGGCGTAACTATGGCTACACCTTC | CASSLEGGRNYGYTF | - | - | TRBJ1-2 | TRBV13
TGTGCCAGCAGACGGGGACTAGCGGGTCAAGAGACCCAGTACTTC | CASRRGLAGQETQYF | - | TRBD2 | TRBJ2-5 | TRBV2
TGTGCCAGCAGTGAAATGACTAGCGGGAGGTACGAGCAGTACTTC | CASSEMTSGRYEQYF | - | TRBD2 | TRBJ2-7 | TRBV2
TGTGCCAGCAGCTTTAAAGTAGGGCGGGAGGTACCCTCCAGGAGGGAGCAGTACTTC | CASSFKVGREVPSRREQYF | medium-sized | TRBD2 | TRBJ2-7 | TRBV5-4
TGTGCCAGCAGCTGGAGAGGGTCCTACAATGAGCAGTTCTTC | CASSWRGSYNEQFF | - | - | TRBJ2-1 | TRBV11-2
TGTGCCAGCAGCGGGGGTCATTTACTCTCCTTC | CASSGGHLLSF | - | - | TRBJ1-2 | TRBV5-4
TGTGCCTGGAGGCTACAGGGTTTTGAGCAGTACTTC | CAWRLQGFEQYF | - | - | TRBJ2-7 | TRBV30
TGTGCCAGCAGCTTAGCGTCCGGGCGCGGCTACACCTTC | CASSLASGRGYTF | - | - | TRBJ1-2 | TRBV7-8